The T cell receptor beta chain under discussion was sequenced for a study of blood T cells in healthy people across ages. Study-level information: When template switching was applied, about one barcoded beta molecule was captured per two T cells.

The second PCR ran about 6 to 12 cycles with a sample-barcoded 5' primer and J-beta primers. TCRdb re-called the 5' RACE reads with MiXCR, one entry per CDR3 protein. The sample carries fewer than 1,000,000 distinct CDR3 sequences, approximately 44% recorded once. The sequence came from a man aged 55 to 70 in good health. The specimen sequenced was blood.

CDR3 region: CASSPVAGNQETQYF. CDR3 in DNA: TGTGCCAGCTCACCGGTGGCTGGGAACCAAGAGACCCAGTACTTC. The rearrangement joins TRBV18 to TRBJ2-5; D is unresolved. The CDR3 totals 15 residues. V was pared by 3 bases and J by 0 bases, with 11 bases between. Germline CDR1 reads KGHSH; CDR2 reads LQKENI.